The rows below give T cell receptor beta chains drawn from one sample of a study of shared clonotypes between healthy human individuals. This table comes from immunoSEQ multiplex PCR, and its TCRdb copy is limited to in-frame clones, with some not included. The table has 450,000 to 500,000 clones, 81% seen once. Source material: PBMCs. The receptor set was obtained from a woman aged 40 to 50 in good health. Some clones in this sample may be carry-over from other donors' samples. CDR3s include the opening cysteine and the closing phenylalanine or tryptophan. D genes are given only for firm matches. Clone size is stated in some rows and not others, as once, few, many or a class when expanded.

d_gene: .
abundance: .
v_gene: TRBV19
CDR3aa: CASAGSGGNQPQHF

d_gene: TRBD1
abundance: few
v_gene: TRBV18
CDR3aa: CASSPGSTGGVKTQYF

d_gene: TRBD2
abundance: .
v_gene: TRBV2
CDR3aa: CASSHDSGRETQYF

d_gene: .
abundance: .
v_gene: TRBV29-1
CDR3aa: CSVERSDSNYGYTF

d_gene: .
abundance: .
v_gene: TRBV5-4
CDR3aa: CASSLEARGSGNTIYF

d_gene: TRBD1
abundance: few
v_gene: TRBV2
CDR3aa: CASSEQGAEQFF

d_gene: .
abundance: once
v_gene: TRBV7-7
CDR3aa: CASSLGTHSDTQYF

d_gene: .
abundance: .
v_gene: TRBV29-1
CDR3aa: CSVEAGAGVSYNEQFF

d_gene: .
abundance: .
v_gene: TRBV6-6
CDR3aa: CASREGEFVNEQFF

d_gene: .
abundance: .
v_gene: TRBV10-3
CDR3aa: CASGTPPPYEQYF

d_gene: TRBD1
abundance: .
v_gene: TRBV5-4
CDR3aa: CASSPGQASNYGYTF

d_gene: TRBD1
abundance: .
v_gene: TRBV27
CDR3aa: CASSWGRGHTEAFF

d_gene: .
abundance: .
v_gene: TRBV11-2
CDR3aa: CASSLEGDGYTF

d_gene: .
abundance: .
v_gene: TRBV7-9
CDR3aa: CASSFGGLAGELFF

d_gene: TRBD2
abundance: once
v_gene: TRBV19
CDR3aa: CASSLTSGSSYNEQFF

d_gene: TRBD2
abundance: .
v_gene: TRBV2
CDR3aa: CASSELGLAGRNEQFF

d_gene: .
abundance: .
v_gene: TRBV18
CDR3aa: CASSPLAESTDTQYF

d_gene: .
abundance: .
v_gene: TRBV19
CDR3aa: CASSIGGWRPYEQYF

d_gene: .
abundance: once
v_gene: TRBV10-3
CDR3aa: CAISAQGNYGYTF

d_gene: TRBD1
abundance: .
v_gene: TRBV7-2
CDR3aa: CASSPGGTGAMNTEAFF